The 32 T cell receptor beta chains below were found in one sample sequenced in a study of spatial heterogeneity in lung cancer. Whole-study results and caveats: It was found that expanded intratumoral alpha and beta TCR counts tracked tumor mutation counts.

These receptors' antigens are unknown. Described time point: sample taken at primary tumor resection. TCRdb independently ran MiXCR on the 5' RACE reads; one entry per CDR3 protein. The table shows 20,000 to 25,000 distinct CDR3 sequences, with roughly 9% occurring only once. Sequencing was performed on lung tumor tissue, taken at surgery. These TCRs come from a male donor with early-stage non-small cell lung cancer.

This clonotype was seen a handful of times. The V and J genes are TRBV3-1 and TRBJ2-1, with TRBD1 matching 8 bases. V lost 5 bases, J lost 14 bases, and 11 bases stayed unmatched. Germline V gene lookup returns CDR1 LGHDT and CDR2 YNNKEL (reference sequence). The CDR3 is 13 residues long. CDR3 coding DNA: TGTGCCAGCAGCTACCTTTCGCGGACAGGGAAGTTCTTC. This codes for CASSYLSRTGKFF.

In this sample, this clonotype turned up many times. The V call is TRBV11-1, the J call TRBJ2-3; maybe TRBD1 (6 bases). CDR1 SGHAT and CDR2 FQDESV come from the germline V gene (reference sequence). Trimming cost V 4 bases and J 2 bases, with 16 bases left between them. The CDR3 spans 16 residues. The CDR3 bases are TGTGCCAGCAGCTCTACTACCGGGACAACCACAGATACGCAGTATTTT. Translating gives CASSSTTGTTTDTQYF.

Relative to its sample, this clonotype is medium-sized. The chain has TRBV20-1 and TRBJ2-7, with TRBD1 matching 11 bases. V dropped 3 bases and J dropped 5; count of bases not matched to a gene: 3. The CDR3 has 13 residues. The V gene's germline CDR1 is DFQATT and CDR2 SNEGSKA (reference sequence). This chain's CDR3 is CSARGTGGDEQYF. The CDR3 bases are TGCAGTGCTAGGGGGACAGGGGGTGACGAGCAGTACTTC.

This clonotype was counted many times. The rearrangement uses TRBV11-2 and TRBJ2-3; 7 bases fit TRBD1. Per germline, CDR1 SGHAT and CDR2 FQNNGV. There are 14 residues in the CDR3. J lost 4 bases, V lost 5 bases, and 6 bases had no gene match. DNA for the CDR3: TGTGCCAGCAGCCCCGGGACAGCGGCAGATACGCAGTATTTT. This translates into CASSPGTAADTQYF.

On this clonotype itself: At one end the junction does not follow the germline gene, possibly because of a read error. V and J are TRBV4-2 and TRBJ1-2; perhaps TRBD1 as D (5 bases). CDR3 length: 15 residues. The germline CDR1 and CDR2 sequences are LGHNA and YNFKEQ. The CDR3 is CASSQSVGGDYGYSF. CDR3 nucleotide sequence: TGTGCCAGCAGCCAATCGGTGGGAGGGGACTATGGCTACAGCTTC.

This clonotype was counted at least ten times. The CDR3 here is CASSYYPTGGPSYEQYF. CDR3 nucleotides: TGTGCCAGCAGTTACTACCCCACCGGGGGACCCTCCTACGAGCAGTACTTC. V gene TRBV6-2 or TRBV6-3 combines with J gene TRBJ2-7; maybe TRBD2 (6 bases). Trimming removed 1 base from V and 0 bases from J, with 16 bases in between. CDR1 is MNHEY and CDR2 is SVGEGT in the germline V gene. CDR3 length: 17 residues.

This clonotype was seen repeatedly, ten times or more. The chain recombines TRBV28 with TRBJ2-1; D not resolved. This CDR3 has 14 amino acids. The V and J ends lost 3 bases and 6 bases respectively, with 12 bases between them. The V gene's germline CDR1 is MDHEN and CDR2 SYDVKM. The CDR3 DNA follows: TGTGCCAGCAGTTTGTCCCGTTCCCCCAATGAGCAGTTCTTC. It codes for CASSLSRSPNEQFF.

The chain carries TRBV4-1 and TRBJ2-5; 9 nucleotides align to TRBD2. Germline trimming cut 0 bases from V and 0 bases from J; bases unmatched to any gene: 5. This CDR3 comprises 17 residues. CDR1 and CDR2 (germline): MGHRA, YSYEKL. The CDR3 sequence: CASSQDWTSVYQETQYF. Written as DNA, the CDR3 is TGCGCCAGCAGCCAAGATTGGACTAGCGTTTACCAAGAGACCCAGTACTTC.

The chain is built from TRBV5-6 and TRBJ2-7; 7 nucleotides match TRBD2. Germline V CDR1 and CDR2: SGHDT, YYEEEE. V dropped 2 bases and J dropped 8; count of bases not matched to a gene: 7. The length of the CDR3 is 13 residues. CDR3 residues: CASSFTSADKQYF. The CDR3 nucleotides are TGTGCCAGCAGCTTCACTAGCGCGGACAAGCAGTACTTC.

This clonotype was seen at least ten times. The genes are TRBV7-6 and TRBJ2-6; 10 nucleotides match TRBD1. The CDR3 contains 16 residues. V shed 4 bases and J 2 bases; nucleotides not matched to a gene: 2. Germline CDR1 SGHVS, CDR2 FNYEAQ. CDR3 DNA: TGTGCCAGCAGCTGGGACAGGGGTGCTGGGGCCAACGTCCTGACTTTC. This codes for CASSWDRGAGANVLTF.

Of note for this clonotype: A much larger clone is a single base away; this may be a read error. The chain is built from TRBV7-9 and TRBJ1-1; TRBD1 matches 7 bases. With 6 bases clipped from V and 5 bases from J, the junction kept 9 bases outside the gene matches. Germline CDR1 reads SEHNR; CDR2 reads FQNEAQ (reference sequence). This CDR3 is built from 14 residues. CDR3 DNA sequence: TGTGCCAGCAGTCCGTCCAGGGGGAAGACTGAAGCTTTCTTT. Amino acid sequence: CASSPSRGKTEAFF.

The table lists this clonotype with many counts. V is TRBV6-5 and J is TRBJ2-7, with D perhaps being TRBD1 or TRBD2 (7 bases each). V was trimmed by 7 bases and J by 4 bases, leaving 26 bases between them. CDR1 is MNHEY and CDR2 is SVGAGI in the germline V gene. This CDR3 contains 17 residues. As DNA, the CDR3 is TGTGCCAGCACCCGGAGCGGGACAGCTGGGGGATCTTACGAGCAGTACTTC. Translating gives CASTRSGTAGGSYEQYF.

Within the sample, this clonotype is medium-sized. The chain carries TRBV7-3 and TRBJ2-4; D perhaps matches TRBD2 (6 bases). V lost 4 bases and J lost 13, with 17 bases in between. CDR3 size: 13 residues. Germline CDR1 SGHTA, CDR2 FQGTGA. This chain's CDR3 is CASSSSAGRLQYF. CDR3 nucleotides: TGTGCCAGCAGCTCATCAGCGGGCAGGCTGCAGTACTTC.

This clonotype has only a few counts. The chain combines TRBV6-5 with TRBJ2-1; TRBD2 agrees at 9 bases. Per germline, CDR1 MNHEY and CDR2 SVGAGI. CDR3 size: 14 residues. Losses at the gene ends were 7 bases for V and 9 bases for J; bases not matched to a gene: 10. The DNA for the CDR3 is TGTGCCAGCAAGGCGGGGGGGCCAGTGGGTGAGCAGTTCTTC. It specifies CASKAGGPVGEQFF.

The chain carries TRBV23-1 and TRBJ2-2, with D perhaps TRBD1 or TRBD2 (5 bases each). TRBV23-1 has ORF status, its function being uncertain. This CDR3 has 17 amino acids. Deletions cut 9 bases from V and 5 bases from J, with 25 bases between. CDR3: CARKAWRGQGETGELFF. The CDR3 nucleotides read TGCGCCAGGAAAGCTTGGAGAGGGCAGGGAGAAACCGGGGAGCTGTTTTTT.

This clonotype appeared many times. V usage is TRBV4-2 and J usage is TRBJ1-2; 7 nucleotides line up with TRBD1. From germline, CDR1 is LGHNA and CDR2 YNFKEQ. There are 16 residues in the CDR3. Germline trimming cut 8 bases from V and 2 bases from J; bases unmatched to any gene: 14. Written as DNA, the CDR3 is TGTGCCAGCCGACAACCGGGACAGCAGACAAACTATGGCTACACCTTC. It specifies CASRQPGQQTNYGYTF.

This clonotype was observed a few times. The chain is built from TRBV27 and TRBJ1-2; the match to TRBD1 covers 7 bases. Trimming at V came to 5 bases and at J to 0 bases, leaving 9 bases not matched to a gene. In germline, CDR1 is MNHEY, CDR2 SMNVEV (reference sequence). This CDR3 is 16 amino acids long. In nucleotides, the CDR3 is TGTGCCAGCAGTCCGATGGGACAGTCGGCTAACTATGGCTACACCTTC. It is translated as CASSPMGQSANYGYTF.

This clonotype appeared a single time. The chain is built from TRBV10-3 and TRBJ2-2; D gene unclear. CDR1 is ENHRY and CDR2 is SYGVKD in the germline V gene. V was clipped by 3 bases and J by 0 bases, with 8 bases between them. The CDR3 extends over 15 amino acids. The CDR3 nucleotides read TGTGCCATCAGTGAAGTGCTGGCGAACACCGGGGAGCTGTTTTTT. Translated, it gives CAISEVLANTGELFF.

This clonotype was counted at least ten times. The chain carries TRBV4-3 and TRBJ2-3; 10 bases match TRBD1. The CDR3 runs 16 residues. The germline CDR1 and CDR2 sequences are LGHNA and YSLEER. The V gene end was trimmed by 1 base and the J gene end by 6 bases; junction bases not matched to a gene: 7. The CDR3 protein is CASSQGGTGARDTQYF. The CDR3 region has the DNA TGCGCCAGCAGCCAAGGCGGGACAGGGGCGAGGGATACGCAGTATTTT.

This clonotype was observed at least ten times. The chain links TRBV5-1 to TRBJ1-5; TRBD1 matches 7 bases. Germline lookup yields CDR1 SGHRS and CDR2 YFSETQ. The CDR3 spans 16 residues. J gave up 0 bases and V 2 bases, and 5 bases lay outside the gene matches. The CDR3 coding sequence is TGCGCCAGCAGCTTAACAGGGGACCTTAGCAATCAGCCCCAGCATTTT. This translates into CASSLTGDLSNQPQHF.

This rearrangement joins TRBV5-1 to TRBJ2-3, with 9 nucleotides matching TRBD1. Germline V gene lookup returns CDR1 SGHRS and CDR2 YFSETQ. The junction had 5 bases not matched to a gene; V was cut back by 5 bases and J by 4 bases. This CDR3 has 14 amino acids. This chain's CDR3 is CASRRQGDSDTQYF. For the CDR3, the DNA is TGCGCCAGCAGGAGACAGGGGGACTCAGATACGCAGTATTTT.

This clonotype was found many times. V and J are TRBV7-9 and TRBJ2-6, with 8 bases aligning to TRBD1. After removal of 4 bases from V and 3 bases from J, the junction contained 5 bases not matched to a gene. The CDR3 totals 16 residues. Germline CDR1 and CDR2: SEHNR and FQNEAQ (reference sequence). Here the CDR3 DNA reads TGTGCCAGCAGCTCAGGACAGGGAAGTGGGGCCAACGTCCTGACTTTC. Amino acid sequence: CASSSGQGSGANVLTF.

This clonotype was found many times. The CDR3 DNA reads as TGCAGTGCTAGACCCTTAAGGGAGATCCGTGAGCAGTTCTTC. It translates to CSARPLREIREQFF. The chain joins TRBV20-1 to TRBJ2-1; tentatively, D is TRBD2 (5 bases). V was trimmed by 2 bases and J by 9 bases, leaving 17 bases between them. Germline V gene lookup returns CDR1 DFQATT and CDR2 SNEGSKA (reference sequence). The CDR3 is 14 residues long.

This clonotype has ten or more counts. J is TRBJ2-6 and V is TRBV12-3 or TRBV12-4; D gene ambiguous. This CDR3 has 12 residues. CDR3: CGLGRGANVLTF. DNA of the CDR3: TGTGGTCTCGGGCGTGGGGCCAACGTCCTGACTTTC.

This sequence joins TRBV7-8 and TRBJ2-1; 13 nucleotides align to TRBD2. Trimming at V came to 5 bases and at J to 3 bases, leaving 1 base not matched to a gene. The V gene's germline CDR1 is SGHVS and CDR2 FQNEAQ. The CDR3 runs 15 residues. The CDR3 region is CASSRTSGSYNEQFF. CDR3 DNA: TGTGCCAGCAGCCGGACTAGCGGGAGCTACAATGAGCAGTTCTTC.

This clonotype was recorded at least ten times. The gene calls are TRBV10-3 and TRBJ2-3; perhaps TRBD1 as D (5 bases). V lost 5 bases and J lost 6, with 21 bases in between. Germline-derived CDR1 and CDR2 are ENHRY and SYGVKD. The CDR3 consists of 16 residues. The CDR3 reads CAISSQGPSGTDTQYF. CDR3 bases: TGTGCCATCAGTTCCCAGGGCCCCAGTGGTACGGATACGCAGTATTTT.

This clonotype has more than one count but fewer than ten. The CDR3 protein is CASSSIRRQAPNYGYTF. CDR3 DNA: TGTGCCAGCAGCTCCATACGCCGACAGGCCCCTAACTATGGCTACACCTTC. The V call is TRBV7-9, the J call TRBJ1-2; D is perhaps TRBD1 (6 bases). CDR1 is SEHNR and CDR2 is FQNEAQ in the germline V gene (reference sequence). The germline V and J ends were trimmed by 4 bases and 0 bases, with 18 bases remaining between them. The CDR3 totals 17 residues.

This clonotype showed up many times. The chain couples TRBV11-2 to TRBJ1-5; TRBD1 might be the D (5 bases). The germline gives CDR1 SGHAT, CDR2 FQNNGV. V was shortened by 3 bases and J by 4 bases, with 13 bases between the two germline ends. The CDR3 covers 15 residues. The CDR3 reads CASSLSWGRNQPQHF. The CDR3 DNA reads TGTGCCAGCAGCTTGTCTTGGGGCAGGAATCAGCCCCAGCATTTT. Together with reference TRBV11-2 and TRBJ1-5, the CDR3 gives the full variable domain: EAGVAQSPRYKIIEKRQSVAFWCNPISGHATLYWYQQILGQGPKLLIQFQNNGVVDDSQLPKDRFSAERLKGVDSTLKIQPAKLEDSAVYLCASSLSWGRNQPQHFGDGTRLSIL.

The chain combines TRBV7-9 with TRBJ2-3; 10 nucleotides match TRBD1. The germline V gene encodes CDR1 SEHNR and CDR2 FQNEAQ (reference sequence). Losses at the gene ends were 2 bases for V and 11 bases for J; bases not matched to a gene: 7. The CDR3 covers 14 residues. The chain's CDR3 is CASSLRRDRGGQYF. The CDR3 DNA follows: TGTGCCAGCAGCTTAAGGCGGGACAGGGGAGGGCAGTATTTT.

This clonotype turned up a few times. The chain joins TRBV3-1 to TRBJ1-5; 7 bases agree with TRBD1. The CDR3 spans 15 residues. J gave up 8 bases and V 4 bases, and 11 bases lay outside the gene matches. Germline CDR1 reads LGHDT; CDR2 reads YNNKEL (reference sequence). The CDR3 region has the DNA TGTGCCAGCAGCCGAACAGGGGCCCAAAGGGAGCCCCAGCATTTT. Translation: CASSRTGAQREPQHF.

The chain links TRBV11-1 to TRBJ2-5; 8 nucleotides agree with TRBD1. The CDR3 is 15 residues long. The germline V gene has CDR1 SGHAT and CDR2 FQDESV (reference sequence). V was pared by 5 bases and J by 6 bases, with 11 bases of the junction left unmatched. CDR3: CASSLRQGPEKTQYF. DNA of the CDR3: TGTGCCAGCAGCCTCCGACAGGGGCCCGAGAAGACCCAGTACTTC.

The chain has TRBV4-3 and TRBJ2-2, with D possibly being TRBD1 (6 bases). Trimming pared 4 bases from V and 1 base from J, leaving 16 bases between. Germline CDR1 and CDR2: LGHNA and YSLEER. The CDR3 has 17 residues. CDR3 sequence reads: CASSPRGTGRNTGELFF. Here the CDR3 DNA reads TGCGCCAGCAGCCCCCGAGGAACAGGGAGGAACACCGGGGAGCTGTTTTTT.